The subject of this entry is one T cell receptor beta chain. The clone's antigen remains unknown. Base quality data are lacking; no much larger clone is found one base away. The CDR3 regions of human TCRbeta chains were analyzed by immunosequencing. Per the authors' processing: TCRs in the repertoires were matched against a reference library of SARS-CoV-2-specific TCRs that had been generated with the MIRA antigen-specificity platform. Breadth was defined as the fraction of unique TCRs that were SARS-CoV-2-associated, and depth was defined as the fraction of total T cells that were SARS-CoV-2-associated. Using the MIRA data, each spike-specific TCR was mapped to the spike region that the TCR reacts to and placed in a CD4 or CD8 class. Log10-transformed breadth and depth values were compared by one-way ANOVA with Sidak's multiple comparisons tests. Imported from immuneACCESS, the table was reduced by TCRdb to in-frame sequences with V and J called. These copies leave out some clones; in studies compared against another copy, an unresolved V gene accounts for under half, and the cause of the remainder is not known. V and J calls and clone size come straight from that table; D and trimming were deduced from the DNA. This sample comprises around 130,000 clones, roughly nine tenths of them detected only once. 3% of the sample comes from the top ten.

Germline trimming: 4 bases from V, 2 bases from J; junction bases outside gene matches: 1. The CDR3 numbers 13 residues from cysteine through phenylalanine. The only DNA kept is the CDR3, 39 bases in frame from the first base. Per the germline V gene (reference sequence), LNHNV is the CDR1 and YYDKDF is the CDR2. The data derive from a study of T cell responses to AZD1222 COVID-19 vaccine (dated by TCRdb to the early 2020s). Study-wide context: A total of 230 to 250 trial participants underwent TCR sequencing, of whom about 210 had received two doses of AZD1222 and about 25 had received two doses of the MenACWY control vaccine. Trial participants were enrolled by age into subgroups of 18-55, 56-69 and 70-plus years, and around 150, 28 and 57 TCR-sequenced participants, respectively, were included in these subgroups.

Paper-wide results and their limitations: Reportedly, almost half of the unique spike-specific TCRs recognized epitopes lying outside the regions that are mutated in the B.1.351 and B.1.1.7 variants. A significant rise in spike-specific TCR breadth and depth was observed after two AZD1222 doses relative to day 0 and relative to MenACWY recipients. Vaccine-associated CD4 TCRs spanned the whole spike protein, with dominant responses in regions 160-218 and 743-854. The 56-69-year group was small, and its depth increase did not reach significance, likely because of low power. Because no day 14 peak-response samples were available, the repertoires could be characterized only after the peak T cell response. Participants were mostly white British, with more females than males. The authors suggested clonal diversity may have been underestimated. Only 5 to 7 AZD1222 recipients were SARS-CoV-2 seropositive at baseline, limiting conclusions about previously exposed vaccinees.

Interpreted using the paper, the time point label stands for: about 28 days (+/-7) after the second vaccine dose. Because spike-specific TCR depth and breadth did not differ between the two schedules, AZD1222 recipients who got a second dose at roughly 4 weeks were pooled with those who got a second dose at roughly 12 weeks. Vaccinee samples were obtained from the UK trials COV001 and COV002, which included a single-blind randomized controlled phase 2/3 trial of AZD1222 (ChAdOx1 nCoV-19) in healthy adults. Trial participant PBMC samples were collected at day 0 and day 28 after the second dose for TCRbeta chain sequencing.

The source was peripheral blood, collected 28 days after the second AZD1222 dose. The chain links TRBV15 with TRBJ1-2, and TRBD1 matches 7 of the central bases. This TCR derives from an adult who received the AZD1222 COVID-19 vaccine. The CDR3 in this case is CATSKDRNYGYTF. The sequenced DNA: TGTGCCACCAGCAAGGACAGGAACTATGGCTACACCTTC.